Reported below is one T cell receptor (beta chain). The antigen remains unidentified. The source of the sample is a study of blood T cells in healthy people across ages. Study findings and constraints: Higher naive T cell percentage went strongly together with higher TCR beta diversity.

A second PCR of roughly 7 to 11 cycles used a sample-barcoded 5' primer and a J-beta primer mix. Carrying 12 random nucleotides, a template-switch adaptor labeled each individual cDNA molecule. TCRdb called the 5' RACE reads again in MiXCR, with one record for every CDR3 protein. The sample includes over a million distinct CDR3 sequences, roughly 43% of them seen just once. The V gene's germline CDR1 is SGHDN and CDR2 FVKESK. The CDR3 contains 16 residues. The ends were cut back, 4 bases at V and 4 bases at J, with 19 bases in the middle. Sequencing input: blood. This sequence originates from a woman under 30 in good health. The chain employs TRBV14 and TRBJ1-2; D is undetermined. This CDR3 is CASSPGLLSEIYGYTF. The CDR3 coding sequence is TGTGCCAGCAGCCCTGGCCTGTTGTCAGAGATCTATGGCTACACCTTC.